The rows below give T cell receptor beta chains drawn from one sample of a study of blood T cell repertoires in COVID-19. Sequencing was performed with immunoSEQ multiplex PCR; in TCRdb, only in-frame clones are kept and a portion is missing. The top ten hold about 2.3% of the sample, which has about 120,000 clones, 78% seen once. The sample consisted of peripheral blood. These receptors were collected from a man in his 70s with acute or convalescent COVID-19. Both conserved end residues are part of each CDR3. The D gene is left open where the match is weak. Clone size is given for some rows only: seen once, a few or many times, or a class if the clone is expanded.

size	V	D	J	DNA	CDR3
.	TRBV5-1	TRBD1	TRBJ2-7	TGCGCCAGCAGCCCTGACAGGGGGCGCGAAGGAGACGAGCAGTACTTC	CASSPDRGREGDEQYF
.	TRBV5-1	TRBD1	TRBJ1-4	TGCGCCAGCAGCTTGTCCGGACAGGGCTTCGGGGAGGTAGAAAAACTGTTTTTT	CASSLSGQGFGEVEKLFF
.	TRBV11-3	TRBD2	TRBJ2-1	TGTGCCAGCAGCCCAGGGGGACTAGCGGGCCTTAATGAGCAGTTCTTC	CASSPGGLAGLNEQFF
.	TRBV18	TRBD1	TRBJ1-5	TGTGCCAGCTCACCGACAGGGCAAAATAGCAATCAGCCCCAGCATTTT	CASSPTGQNSNQPQHF
.	TRBV4-1	.	TRBJ2-7	TGCGCCAGCAGCCACCTACACGCATCGACAGGCTACGAGCAGTACTTC	CASSHLHASTGYEQYF
.	TRBV6-5	.	TRBJ1-1	TGTGCCAGCAGTCGAGCTAGTCTGAACACTGAAGCTTTCTTT	CASSRASLNTEAFF
.	TRBV5-1	.	TRBJ2-3	TGCGCCAGCAGCTCGACAGGTCTGGCCCCAGATACGCAGTATTTT	CASSSTGLAPDTQYF
.	TRBV11-3	TRBD1	TRBJ2-7	TGTGCCAGCAGCTTAGTAGGGGACAGCAGCTCCTACGAGCAGTACTTC	CASSLVGDSSSYEQYF
.	TRBV5-1	TRBD1	TRBJ1-1	TGCGCCAGCAGCTCGCAGGGGGGAGAGACTGAAGCTTTCTTT	CASSSQGGETEAFF
.	TRBV13	TRBD1	TRBJ2-3	TGTGCCAGCAGCTACCCCGGGACAGGGCCAAGCACAGATACGCAGTATTTT	CASSYPGTGPSTDTQYF
.	TRBV15	.	TRBJ1-6	TGTGCCACCAGCAGAGCGCGACAGGATAATTCACCCCTCCACTTT	CATSRARQDNSPLHF
once	TRBV18	.	TRBJ2-1	TGTGCCAGCTCACCATACGGGGGTAGTGAGCAGTTCTTC	CASSPYGGSEQFF
.	TRBV9	TRBD1	TRBJ1-3	TGTGCCAGCAGCGTAGGTGGACAGGCCGGAAACACCATATATTTT	CASSVGGQAGNTIYF
.	TRBV7-3	.	TRBJ1-4	TGTGCCAGCAGCTCTCCCCAGGCAGGGATGGATGAAAAACTGTTTTTT	CASSSPQAGMDEKLFF
.	TRBV18	.	TRBJ2-2	TGTGCCAGCTCACCCCAGGGGAACACCGGGGAGCTGTTTTTT	CASSPQGNTGELFF
once	TRBV5-1	TRBD1	TRBJ1-2	TGCGCCAGCAGCGGGACAGGGGGCGCGAGGGGTTATGGCTACACCTTC	CASSGTGGARGYGYTF
once	TRBV18	.	TRBJ1-4	TGTGCCAGCTCACGTCAGACAGGTATTGGCTCGGCTAATGAAAAACTGTTTTTT	CASSRQTGIGSANEKLFF
.	TRBV6-5	.	TRBJ1-5	TGTGCCAGCAGCAAAGGCGGAAGCAATCAGCCCCAGCATTTT	CASSKGGSNQPQHF
.	TRBV7-2	.	TRBJ2-7	TGTGCCAGCAGCTTAGGCCGGGAGTACGAGCAGTACTTC	CASSLGREYEQYF
.	TRBV30	.	TRBJ2-7	TGTGCCTGGAGTGTAGGGGTGCAAGGAGTCTCAAACGAGCAGTACTTC	CAWSVGVQGVSNEQYF
.	TRBV5-4	TRBD2	TRBJ2-5	TGTGCCAGCAGCTTGGGTAGCGGGGGGGTAGAGACCCAGTACTTC	CASSLGSGGVETQYF
.	TRBV4-3	.	TRBJ1-4	TGCGCCAGCAGCCAGCTACCAAGGACGGGAGGAGGTGAAAAACTGTTTTTT	CASSQLPRTGGGEKLFF
.	TRBV7-2	TRBD1	TRBJ2-1	TGTGCCAGCAGCCCCCGATTGGACAGGGGGTCTGGTGAGCAGTTCTTC	CASSPRLDRGSGEQFF
.	TRBV6-5	TRBD1	TRBJ1-1	TGTGCCAGCGGGACAGGGGGCGCCATGAACACTGAAGCTTTCTTT	CASGTGGAMNTEAFF
.	TRBV5-8	.	TRBJ2-7	TGTGCCAGCAGCTTGGAAATGGACCCAGGGGTTACCTACGAGCAGTACTTC	CASSLEMDPGVTYEQYF
.	TRBV19	.	TRBJ2-1	TGTGCCAGTAGTATTTCGGTCCTCTCCAATGAGCAGTTCTTC	CASSISVLSNEQFF
.	TRBV28	TRBD1	TRBJ1-2	TGTGCCAGCAGTCTCCGACAGGGATGGGCCTATGGCTACACCTTC	CASSLRQGWAYGYTF
.	TRBV25-1	.	TRBJ1-2	TGTGCCAGCAGTGATCCCTTCTTAGGGGCTGACTATGGCTACACCTTC	CASSDPFLGADYGYTF
few	TRBV29-1	.	TRBJ1-5	TGCAGCGTTACAGGACCAGGTCAGCCCCAGCATTTT	CSVTGPGQPQHF
.	TRBV7-9	TRBD1	TRBJ1-1	TGTGCCAGCAGCTTCCCCGGGACAGGGGAAGCTTTCTTT	CASSFPGTGEAFF
.	TRBV7-3	.	TRBJ1-1	TGTGCCAGCAGCCCCTCGGGTAACACTGAAGCTTTCTTT	CASSPSGNTEAFF
.	TRBV4-1	TRBD1	TRBJ2-7	TGCGCCAGCAGCCAAGTGCAGGGGGAGAGTTACGAGCAGTACTTC	CASSQVQGESYEQYF
few	TRBV19	TRBD2	TRBJ2-3	TGTGCCAGTGCAGCGGGGGTCCGCACAGATACGCAGTATTTT	CASAAGVRTDTQYF
.	TRBV9	TRBD1	TRBJ1-2	TGTGCCAGCAGCGTTTATCAGGGGGCAACTGTCTACACCTTC	CASSVYQGATVYTF
.	TRBV6-5	TRBD1	TRBJ2-7	TGTGCCAGCATCCGGACAGGGGGCTACGAGCAGTACTTC	CASIRTGGYEQYF
.	TRBV7-9	TRBD1	TRBJ1-1	TGTGCCAGCAACGGACAGGGAGTTCTTGAAGCTTTCTTT	CASNGQGVLEAFF
.	TRBV4-1	.	TRBJ2-1	TGCGCCAGCAGCCAATCACAGGGAAATGAGCAGTTCTTC	CASSQSQGNEQFF
many	TRBV5-4	.	TRBJ1-2	TGTGCCAGCAGCGAGCCCATGAACTATGGCTACACCTTC	CASSEPMNYGYTF
.	TRBV7-6	.	TRBJ1-1	TGTGCCAGCAGCTTACACAGCTCGAACACTGAAGCTTTCTTT	CASSLHSSNTEAFF
.	TRBV5-1	.	TRBJ2-3	TGCGCCAGCAGCCCACGCGCGGACACAGATACGCAGTATTTT	CASSPRADTDTQYF